This record looks at one T cell receptor (beta chain) sequence and its context. Antigen unknown. A junction boundary mismatches the germline segment, possibly from a read error. Alongside a J-beta primer mix, a sample-barcoded 5' primer served in a second PCR lasting about 7 to 12 cycles. MiXCR was run by TCRdb on the 5' RACE reads, yielding one entry per CDR3 protein. The sample has around 2 million distinct CDR3 sequences; about 39% are singletons. This sample is drawn from a study of blood T cells in healthy people across ages. Study details: When template switching was applied, about one barcoded beta molecule was captured per two T cells. Broader study findings: Naive and antigen-experienced cells were not separated, limiting conclusive comparison. Roughly linear declines in TCR beta diversity per million T cells occurred with age.

Donors ranged from roughly 6 to 95 years old and were healthy Caucasians in Russia. The CDR3 has 13 residues. CDR1 and CDR2 from the germline V gene are SQVTM and ANQGSEA. This sequence joins TRBV29-1 and TRBJ1-2; D is perhaps TRBD1 (5 bases). Sequences were obtained from blood. The sequence was collected from a human donor in good health. CDR3 region: CSAESGANHGYTF. The CDR3 coding sequence is TGCAGCGCTGAAAGTGGGGCTAACCATGGCTACACCTTC. Filled out from reference TRBV29-1 and TRBJ1-2, the complete variable domain reads SAVISQKPSRDICQRGTSLTIQCQVDSQVTMMFWYRQQPGQSLTLIATANQGSEATYESGFVIDKFPISRPNLTFSTLTVSNMSPEDSSIYLCSAESGANHGYTFGSGTRLTVV.